These 9 T cell receptor beta chains share one sample of origin, sequenced in a study of blood T cell repertoires in COVID-19. The assay was immunoSEQ multiplex PCR, and TCRdb's table has in-frame clones only and misses some. Of over 100,000 clones listed, around 89% are singletons. Sequenced material: peripheral blood. All receptors derive from a human donor in a cohort sampled during active COVID-19.

This rearrangement joins TRBV5-1 to TRBJ2-1; D is ambiguous. The CDR3 runs to 15 residues. Trimming removed 0 bases at V and 2 bases at J, with 9 bases between. Germline CDR1 and CDR2: SGHRS and YFSETQ. CDR3: CASSLEVVAYNEQFF. DNA for the CDR3: TGCGCCAGCAGCTTGGAAGTAGTCGCCTACAATGAGCAGTTCTTC.

The rearrangement links TRBV4-1 to TRBJ1-2; TRBD1 agrees at 8 bases. Germline trimming cut 3 bases from V and 2 bases from J; bases unmatched to any gene: 2. Germline lookup yields CDR1 MGHRA and CDR2 YSYEKL. The CDR3 is made up of 14 amino acids. The CDR3 region is CASSHRQGNYGYTF. The CDR3 DNA reads TGCGCCAGCAGCCACAGACAGGGGAACTATGGCTACACCTTC.

This chain uses TRBV19 with TRBJ1-1; tentative D call: TRBD1 (5 bases). Trimming left V 5 bases short and J 1 base short, with 8 bases between. This CDR3 spans 13 amino acids. Germline-derived CDR1 and CDR2 are LNHDA and SQIVND (reference sequence). Written as DNA, the CDR3 is TGTGCCAGTAGTCCTGGACAGAACACTGAAGCTTTCTTT. Its translation: CASSPGQNTEAFF.

V gene TRBV4-1 combines with J gene TRBJ2-3; 8 nucleotides line up with TRBD2. CDR3 length: 14 residues. Trimming at V came to 4 bases and at J to 6 bases, leaving 6 bases not matched to a gene. The germline CDR1 and CDR2 sequences are MGHRA and YSYEKL. Written as DNA, the CDR3 is TGCGCCAGCAGCCCCCGGGAGGGGGTTGATACGCAGTATTTT. It yields the protein CASSPREGVDTQYF.

This rearrangement joins TRBV18 to TRBJ1-1; D gene ambiguous. The CDR3 has 13 residues. Germline CDR1 reads KGHSH; CDR2 reads LQKENI. V gave up 1 base and J gave up 6 bases, with 9 bases separating them. CDR3 amino acids: CASSPLQEAEAFF. CDR3 DNA: TGTGCCAGCTCACCACTTCAGGAGGCTGAAGCTTTCTTT.

V usage is TRBV28 and J usage is TRBJ2-1, with 14 bases identical to TRBD2. There are 22 residues in the CDR3. The V and J ends lost 3 bases and 2 bases, in that order; junction bases with no gene match: 18. The germline V gene has CDR1 MDHEN and CDR2 SYDVKM. CDR3 DNA sequence: TGTGCCAGCAGTTTCGCCGGGACTAGCGGGAGAACCCCTCGGCGGGCCTACAATGAGCAGTTCTTC. It yields the protein CASSFAGTSGRTPRRAYNEQFF.

The chain combines TRBV14 with TRBJ1-6; TRBD1 is a possible D gene (6 bases). The CDR3 is 14 residues long. Germline V gene lookup returns CDR1 SGHDN and CDR2 FVKESK. The V and J ends lost 3 bases and 6 bases respectively, with 9 bases between them. The CDR3 DNA sequence: TGTGCCAGCAGCCACCCAGGGGTTAATTCACCCCTCCACTTT. Translated, it gives CASSHPGVNSPLHF. Full variable domain (missing parts from reference TRBV14 and TRBJ1-6): EAGVTQFPSHSVIEKGQTVTLRCDPISGHDNLYWYRRVMGKEIKFLLHFVKESKQDESGMPNNRFLAERTGGTYSTLKVQPAELEDSGVYFCASSHPGVNSPLHFGNGTRLTVT.

The chain combines TRBV4-2 with TRBJ2-7; D might be TRBD1 (5 bases). Trimming left V 2 bases short and J 9 bases short, with 17 bases between. Germline loops: CDR1 LGHNA, CDR2 YNFKEQ. The CDR3 is made up of 14 amino acids. CDR3 in DNA: TGTGCCAGCAGCCAATCTGCAGGGCGGATCGGGCAGTACTTC. This encodes CASSQSAGRIGQYF.

This rearrangement joins TRBV10-3 to TRBJ2-3; 11 bases agree with TRBD2. The trim removed 9 bases at V and 2 bases at J, leaving 4 bases unmatched. Germline CDR1 reads ENHRY; CDR2 reads SYGVKD. The CDR3 runs 14 residues. CDR3 nucleotide sequence: TGTGCCATAAGTAGCGGGAGGGTCACAGATACGCAGTATTTT. Encoded protein: CAISSGRVTDTQYF.